This T cell receptor (beta chain) was observed in a study of breast tumors, draining lymph nodes, adjacent tissues. Study findings and constraints: Compared with lymph nodes, tumors were less diverse; compared with nontumor tissue, more.

TCRdb fed the multiplex PCR reads into MiXCR, producing one record per CDR3 protein. The table shows 45,000 or so distinct CDR3 sequences, with about 23% occurring only once. After removal of 5 bases from V and 1 base from J, the junction contained 6 bases not matched to a gene. Per the germline V gene, CDR1 is SGHAT and CDR2 is FQNNGV. There are 15 residues in the CDR3. This clonotype has a count of ten or more. Its antigen is not identified. The J gene is TRBJ2-5, the V gene TRBV11-2, with 8 bases identical to TRBD2. This TCR came from a female donor with breast cancer. Some clones in this sample may be carry-over from other donors' samples. The sequencing input was breast tumor tissue. The CDR3 DNA reads TGTGCCAGCAGCCCCAGCCTAGCGGGCCAAGAGACCCAGTACTTC. It encodes CASSPSLAGQETQYF.